Detailed here is one TCR beta chain. Its antigen is unidentified. TCRdb re-called the RT-PCR reads with MiXCR, one entry per CDR3 protein. The sample shows hundreds of thousands of distinct CDR3 sequences, approximately 15% of them seen only once. These data belong to a study of response to subunit inactivated influenza vaccine. Study-wide points: After each seasonal influenza vaccination, few new T cells are recruited, the authors suggested.

This CDR3 contains 15 residues. CDR1 and CDR2 from the germline V gene are MNHEY and SVGAGI. V shed 0 bases and J shed 4 bases, with 12 bases lying between them. V is TRBV6-5 and J is TRBJ2-5; TRBD2 might be the D (7 bases). The receptor was derived from a man aged 50-60 years who received an inactivated influenza vaccine. This material consisted of PBMCs from blood, taken 11 to 12 days after vaccination. The chain's CDR3 is CASSYSGGLGETQYF. As DNA, the CDR3 is TGTGCCAGCAGTTACTCGGGGGGGCTGGGAGAGACCCAGTACTTC.